The TCR beta chain under discussion was sequenced for a study of T cells in Graves' hyperthyroidism and ophthalmopathy. Trimming cost V 5 bases and J 7 bases, with 12 bases left between them. Per the germline V gene, CDR1 is SGHTA and CDR2 is FQGNSA. The CDR3 length is 13 residues. The source material, RNA transcripts, was used to amplify TCR beta CDR3 regions. Using the HTBI primer set, a first-round RT-PCR was run on the TCR CDR3. From the multiplex PCR reads, TCRdb called clonotypes with MiXCR, one entry per CDR3 protein. The table records fewer than 600,000 distinct CDR3 sequences, less than 15% of them present only once. Based on clinical symptoms, serum thyroxine and TRAb, thyroid ultrasound and orbital computed tomography, diagnoses were reached.

Specimen: blood. The TCR originated in a woman between 40 and 55 years old with Graves' hyperthyroidism. This chain uses TRBV7-2 with TRBJ1-5; D gene unclear. The CDR3 DNA is TGTGCCAGCAGCCCCAAGGTGGGGCAGCCCCAGCATTTT. This sequence encodes CASSPKVGQPQHF.